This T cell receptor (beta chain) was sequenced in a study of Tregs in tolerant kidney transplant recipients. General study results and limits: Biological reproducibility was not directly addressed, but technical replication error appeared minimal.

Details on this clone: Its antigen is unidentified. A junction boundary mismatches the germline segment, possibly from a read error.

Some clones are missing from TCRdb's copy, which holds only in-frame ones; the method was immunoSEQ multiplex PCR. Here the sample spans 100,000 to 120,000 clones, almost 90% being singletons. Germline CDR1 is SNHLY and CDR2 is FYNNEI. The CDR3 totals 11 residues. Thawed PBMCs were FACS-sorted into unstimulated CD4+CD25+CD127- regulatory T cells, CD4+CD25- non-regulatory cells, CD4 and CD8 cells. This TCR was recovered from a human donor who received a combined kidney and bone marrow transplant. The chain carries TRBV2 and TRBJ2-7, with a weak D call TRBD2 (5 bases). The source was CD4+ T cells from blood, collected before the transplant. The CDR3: CASSEAWEPSF. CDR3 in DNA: TGTGCCAGCAGTGAAGCGTGGGAGCCCAGCTTC.